Following are 20 T cell receptor beta chains from one sample sequenced in a study of shared clonotypes between healthy human individuals. Sequencing was performed with immunoSEQ multiplex PCR; in TCRdb, only in-frame clones are kept and a portion is missing. The sample consists of about 640,000 clones, around 72% of them appearing once. Sequencing was done on a sample of memory CD4+ T cells sorted from blood. As for subset: CD45RA-negative fraction. The source is a woman aged 30 to 39 in good health.

This chain links TRBV25-1 with TRBJ1-1; D may be TRBD1 (5 bases). With 6 bases removed from V and 1 base from J, the gap between germline ends came to 18 bases. The germline V gene encodes CDR1 MGHDK and CDR2 SYGVNS. CDR3 length equals 16 residues. The CDR3 protein is CASSFPLGTGNTEAFF. CDR3 nucleotide sequence: TGTGCCAGCAGCTTCCCTCTGGGAACAGGGAACACTGAAGCTTTCTTT.

In its sample, this clone was seen a few times. This rearrangement joins TRBV2 to TRBJ2-1; D may match TRBD1 or TRBD2 (5 bases each). The CDR3 runs to 15 residues. Germline lookup yields CDR1 SNHLY and CDR2 FYNNEI. V shed 5 bases and J shed 0 bases, with 11 bases lying between them. CDR3 loop: CASSLGGGSYNEQFF. The CDR3 DNA reads as TGTGCCAGCAGTCTGGGTGGGGGCTCCTACAATGAGCAGTTCTTC.

There are a few counts of this clone. The chain joins TRBV5-1 to TRBJ2-7; TRBD2 agrees at 8 bases. Germline CDR1 and CDR2: SGHRS and YFSETQ. Trimming at V came to 1 base and at J to 4 bases, leaving 10 bases not matched to a gene. The CDR3 length is 16 residues. Written as DNA, the CDR3 is TGCGCCAGCAGCTTGTCGACTAGCGCCCCACCGTACGAGCAGTACTTC. Translation: CASSLSTSAPPYEQYF.

The rearrangement links TRBV25-1 to TRBJ2-7, with 10 bases that match TRBD2. This CDR3 contains 15 residues. J gave up 4 bases and V 3 bases, and 6 bases lay outside the gene matches. CDR1 and CDR2 from the germline V gene are MGHDK and SYGVNS. The CDR3 reads CASSDWTSGGYEQYF. The CDR3 region has the DNA TGTGCCAGCAGTGACTGGACTAGCGGAGGGTACGAGCAGTACTTC.

The chain is built from TRBV7-9 and TRBJ1-3; D is uncertain. V was trimmed by 11 bases and J by 3 bases, leaving 14 bases between them. In germline, CDR1 is SEHNR, CDR2 FQNEAQ (reference sequence). This CDR3 is 13 amino acids long. DNA of the CDR3: TGTGCCTACGCGTCGGGGAATGGAAACACCATATATTTT. Residues: CAYASGNGNTIYF.

The rearrangement joins TRBV28 to TRBJ2-7; D uncertain. The CDR3 totals 11 residues. Trimming removed 6 bases at V and 7 bases at J, with 10 bases between. CDR1 and CDR2 from the germline V gene are MDHEN and SYDVKM. The CDR3 DNA sequence: TGTGCCAGCAGATCTAACACAGAGCAGTACTTC. This codes for CASRSNTEQYF.

At least ten counts were recorded for this clone. This rearrangement joins TRBV7-2 to TRBJ2-7, with TRBD1 identical over 9 bases. This CDR3 has 16 residues. CDR1 SGHTA and CDR2 FQGNSA come from the germline V gene. The ends lost 5 bases at V and 1 base at J; junction bases unmatched: 9. The DNA for the CDR3 is TGTGCCAGCAGCATACATACAGGGGGCGTTTCCTACGAGCAGTACTTC. Its translation: CASSIHTGGVSYEQYF.

The rearrangement uses TRBV11-2 and TRBJ2-2; tentative D call: TRBD2 (6 bases). The CDR3 sequence is 18 residues long. CDR1 is SGHAT and CDR2 is FQNNGV in the germline V gene. Trimming shortened V by 1 base and J by 4 bases, and 19 bases separated the two germline ends. The chain's CDR3 is CASSLGSSVLAVTGELFF. The CDR3 DNA is TGTGCCAGCAGCTTAGGATCTAGCGTTCTCGCTGTCACCGGGGAGCTGTTTTTT. Full variable domain (remainder filled in from reference TRBV11-2 and TRBJ2-2): EAGVAQSPRYKIIEKRQSVAFWCNPISGHATLYWYQQILGQGPKLLIQFQNNGVVDDSQLPKDRFSAERLKGVDSTLKIQPAKLEDSAVYLCASSLGSSVLAVTGELFFGEGSRLTVL.

V gene TRBV19 combines with J gene TRBJ2-7, with 8 bases lining up with TRBD1. Germline V gene lookup returns CDR1 LNHDA and CDR2 SQIVND (reference sequence). This CDR3 is built from 15 residues. V was clipped by 4 bases and J by 1 base; unmatched bases: 6. The CDR3 DNA reads as TGTGCCAGTAGTAGGGCAGGGGGCGAGTCCTACGAGCAGTACTTC. Its translation: CASSRAGGESYEQYF.

This rearrangement joins TRBV28 to TRBJ2-3; 9 positions match TRBD2. This CDR3 region has 16 residues. Trimming at V came to 6 bases and at J to 2 bases, leaving 9 bases not matched to a gene. Germline assignment: CDR1 MDHEN and CDR2 SYDVKM. The DNA of the CDR3 is TGTGCCAGCAGCTCCCCCCGACTAGCGGTCACAGATACGCAGTATTTT. This gives the protein CASSSPRLAVTDTQYF.

The chain couples TRBV5-1 to TRBJ1-1; TRBD1 matches 9 bases. Germline assignment: CDR1 SGHRS and CDR2 YFSETQ. The CDR3 sequence is 12 residues long. V shed 2 bases, J shed 11 bases, and the junction held 4 bases outside the gene matches. This chain's CDR3 is CASSLGTGKAFF. CDR3 DNA: TGCGCCAGCAGCTTAGGGACAGGGAAGGCTTTCTTT.

As DNA, the CDR3 is TGTGCCAGTAGCGACTCGGGGGGGCAGAACTATGGCTACACCTTC. This sequence encodes CASSDSGGQNYGYTF. V usage is TRBV19 and J usage is TRBJ1-2; perhaps TRBD1 as D (6 bases). Trimming removed 6 bases at V and 2 bases at J, with 16 bases between. The CDR3 has 15 residues. Germline CDR1 LNHDA, CDR2 SQIVND (reference sequence).

The CDR3 is CASSFPGQGKEKLFF. The CDR3 nucleotides are TGTGCCAGCAGTTTCCCCGGACAGGGGAAGGAAAAACTGTTTTTT. The chain combines TRBV28 with TRBJ1-4, with 9 bases lining up with TRBD1. V gave up 3 bases and J gave up 8 bases; unmatched junction bases: 7. Germline V gives CDR1 MDHEN, CDR2 SYDVKM. The CDR3 is 15 amino acids.

The chain joins TRBV11-2 to TRBJ2-7, with D hard to call. Per germline, CDR1 SGHAT and CDR2 FQNNGV. V was shortened by 5 bases and J by 0 bases, with 11 bases between the two germline ends. The CDR3 is made up of 14 amino acids. CDR3 nucleotides: TGTGCCAGCAGCCCCGGAATAACCTCCTACGAGCAGTACTTC. Translating it yields CASSPGITSYEQYF. Combining the CDR3 with reference TRBV11-2 and TRBJ2-7 gives the whole variable domain EAGVAQSPRYKIIEKRQSVAFWCNPISGHATLYWYQQILGQGPKLLIQFQNNGVVDDSQLPKDRFSAERLKGVDSTLKIQPAKLEDSAVYLCASSPGITSYEQYFGPGTRLTVT.

This chain uses TRBV14 with TRBJ1-4; D call uncertain. V lost 3 bases and J lost 0, with 14 bases in between. This CDR3 is 17 amino acids long. Germline lookup yields CDR1 SGHDN and CDR2 FVKESK. The CDR3: CASSHGRISATNEKLFF. CDR3 DNA: TGTGCCAGCAGCCATGGGCGGATATCTGCAACTAATGAAAAACTGTTTTTT.

V gene TRBV5-1 combines with J gene TRBJ2-5; D might be TRBD1 (6 bases). This CDR3 spans 17 amino acids. Per germline, CDR1 SGHRS and CDR2 YFSETQ. Trimming stripped 0 bases from V and 4 bases from J, with 19 bases between. CDR3 DNA sequence: TGCGCCAGCAGCTTGGGGGCGGACAGTCAAATGGGAGAGACCCAGTACTTC. Its protein is CASSLGADSQMGETQYF. The full variable domain, in which reference TRBV5-1 and TRBJ2-5 provide the parts outside the CDR3, is KAGVTQTPRYLIKTRGQQVTLSCSPISGHRSVSWYQQTPGQGLQFLFEYFSETQRNKGNFPGRFSGRQFSNSRSEMNVSTLELGDSALYLCASSLGADSQMGETQYFGPGTRLLVL.

The chain links TRBV19 to TRBJ1-1; TRBD1 might be the D (6 bases). Looked up from germline, CDR1 is LNHDA and CDR2 is SQIVND (reference sequence). Trimming took 1 base from V and 9 from J, leaving 12 bases between them. The CDR3 length is 13 residues. For the CDR3, the DNA is TGTGCCAGTAGTATAGCCCGCGGGGGGCAAGCTTTCTTT. Residues: CASSIARGGQAFF.

The CDR3, as DNA: TGTGCCAGCAGCCTCAGATCCTACAATGAGCAGTTCTTC. Its protein product is CASSLRSYNEQFF. The chain uses TRBV11-2 and TRBJ2-1; D not resolved. This CDR3 has 13 amino acids. CDR1 and CDR2 (germline): SGHAT, FQNNGV. Trimming cost V 5 bases and J 1 base, with 6 bases left between them.

CDR3 bases: TGTGCCAGCAGCTTGTCTAGCGGGGCCGGGGAGCTGTTTTTT. This gives the protein CASSLSSGAGELFF. The V and J genes are TRBV7-8 and TRBJ2-2; 9 bases agree with TRBD2. The CDR3 consists of 14 residues. J gave up 6 bases and V 3 bases, and 2 bases lay outside the gene matches. Germline V lookup: CDR1 SGHVS, CDR2 FQNEAQ.

This clone occurred a few times. The rearrangement joins TRBV11-2 to TRBJ2-5; 8 nucleotides match TRBD1. The trim removed 5 bases at V and 11 bases at J, leaving 7 bases unmatched. Germline V gene data show CDR1 as SGHAT and CDR2 as FQNNGV. The length of the CDR3 is 12 residues. The CDR3 region is CASSIGTGGQYF. The CDR3 DNA reads as TGTGCCAGCAGCATCGGGACAGGAGGACAGTACTTC.